Following are 30 T cell receptor beta chains from one sample sequenced in a study of T cell responses to AZD1222 COVID-19 vaccine. Profiling relied on immunoSEQ multiplex PCR, and the TCRdb table lists in-frame clones only, not all of them. The sample carries roughly 100,000 clones, around 91% recorded once. This material consisted of peripheral blood, taken on day 0 of AZD1222 vaccination. These receptors all come from an adult in good health.

The V and J genes are TRBV10-3 and TRBJ2-2; the D call may be TRBD1 or TRBD2 (5 bases each). V lost 4 bases, J lost 2 bases, and 11 bases lay in between. The CDR3 consists of 15 residues. Per the germline V gene, CDR1 is ENHRY and CDR2 is SYGVKD. The CDR3 here is CAISVAGSNTGELFF. CDR3 DNA: TGTGCCATCAGTGTTGCAGGGAGCAACACCGGGGAGCTGTTTTTT.

This clone was counted a single time. V gene TRBV5-6 combines with J gene TRBJ1-2; 7 nucleotides align to TRBD1. Germline values: CDR1 SGHDT, CDR2 YYEEEE. V shed 0 bases, J shed 7 bases, and the junction held 9 bases outside the gene matches. The CDR3 loop spans 15 amino acids. The chain's CDR3 is CASSLVLQGTSGYTF. Written as DNA, the CDR3 is TGTGCCAGCAGCTTGGTTCTACAGGGGACGAGTGGCTACACCTTC.

This clone was counted once. The CDR3 end shows no conserved phenylalanine or tryptophan, and so a read error is likely. The rearrangement links TRBV6-5 to TRBJ1-6; D gene uncertain. The CDR3 is made up of 14 amino acids. CDR1 is MNHEY and CDR2 is SVGAGI in the germline V gene. The V end was cut by 6 bases, the J end by 6 bases, with 12 bases between. For the CDR3, the DNA is TGTGCCAGCAGCTCGACGGTGGCTAATTCACCCCTCCACCTT. It specifies CASSSTVANSPLHL.

This rearrangement joins TRBV11-3 to TRBJ2-2; 8 bases align to TRBD1. The CDR3 runs 15 residues. Germline assignment: CDR1 SGHNT and CDR2 YENEEA. The V and J ends lost 3 bases and 6 bases, in that order; junction bases with no gene match: 6. DNA for the CDR3: TGTGCCAGCAGCTTGTCAGGGGGCGAGGCCGGGGAGCTGTTTTTT. Its protein is CASSLSGGEAGELFF.

The rearrangement links TRBV18 to TRBJ1-1; 8 positions agree with TRBD1. J gave up 4 bases and V 6 bases, and 7 bases lay outside the gene matches. The CDR3 contains 14 residues. Germline CDR1 is KGHSH and CDR2 is LQKENI. CDR3 region: CASSEGQGGTEAFF. The CDR3 bases are TGTGCCAGCTCGGAAGGACAGGGAGGCACTGAAGCTTTCTTT.

The CDR3 DNA reads as TGTGCCAGCAGACCCGGGACCCTTAATTCACCCCTCCACTTT. Protein product: CASRPGTLNSPLHF. The chain links TRBV6-5 to TRBJ1-6, with a tentative D call TRBD1 (5 bases). There are 14 residues in the CDR3. From germline, CDR1 is MNHEY and CDR2 SVGAGI. Deletions cut 6 bases from V and 6 bases from J, with 12 bases between.

The chain has TRBV10-3 and TRBJ1-3; D gene unclear. This CDR3 region has 14 residues. From germline, CDR1 is ENHRY and CDR2 SYGVKD. With 6 bases removed from V and 2 bases from J, the gap between germline ends came to 11 bases. The CDR3 loop is CAIRSQNPGNTIYF. The CDR3 nucleotides are TGTGCCATCAGGAGCCAGAACCCTGGAAACACCATATATTTT.

V usage is TRBV3-1 (or the pseudogene TRBV3-2) and J usage is TRBJ2-1; D unclear. The CDR3 consists of 17 residues. Germline V gene data show CDR1 as LGHDT and CDR2 as YNNKEL (reference sequence). The V end was cut by 0 bases, the J end by 2 bases, with 14 bases between. The DNA for the CDR3 is TGTGCCAGCAGCCAAGATTTACCAAATCTTCCCTACAATGAGCAGTTCTTC. Residues: CASSQDLPNLPYNEQFF.

The chain combines TRBV11-2 with TRBJ2-3; D unclear. V was shortened by 2 bases and J by 2 bases, with 8 bases between the two germline ends. Germline V CDR1 and CDR2: SGHAT, FQNNGV. This CDR3 has 14 amino acids. In DNA form, the CDR3 reads TGTGCCAGCAGCTTACAAGGTTACACAGATACGCAGTATTTT. Translation: CASSLQGYTDTQYF.

This sequence joins TRBV3-1 (or the pseudogene TRBV3-2) and TRBJ1-2; the D is unclear. Germline-derived CDR1 and CDR2 are LGHDT and YNNKEL (reference sequence). Trimming cost V 4 bases and J 6 bases, with 12 bases left between them. CDR3 length: 13 amino acids. CDR3: CASSPSSLNGYTF. The DNA of the CDR3 is TGTGCCAGCAGCCCCAGCTCTCTTAATGGCTACACCTTC.

The rearrangement joins TRBV5-5 to TRBJ1-1; perhaps TRBD1 as D (6 bases). Germline CDR1 and CDR2: SGHKS and YYEKEE (reference sequence). V was cut by 1 base and J by 4 bases, with 23 bases left in between. CDR3 length: 18 amino acids. The CDR3 spells CASSLSMGRGGAGTEAFF. CDR3 nucleotides: TGTGCCAGCAGCTTGTCCATGGGCAGGGGAGGTGCTGGCACTGAAGCTTTCTTT. The full variable domain, rest sourced from reference TRBV5-5 and TRBJ1-1, is DAGVTQSPTHLIKTRGQQVTLRCSPISGHKSVSWYQQVLGQGPQFIFQYYEKEERGRGNFPDRFSARQFPNYSSELNVNALLLGDSALYLCASSLSMGRGGAGTEAFFGQGTRLTVV.

Written as DNA, the CDR3 is TGTGCCAGCAGCCAAGACCCAGCCACTTACGAGCAGTACTTC. Amino acid sequence: CASSQDPATYEQYF. The genes are TRBV3-1 (or the pseudogene TRBV3-2) and TRBJ2-7; D is unresolved. The CDR3 sequence is 14 residues long. Germline assignment: CDR1 LGHDT and CDR2 YNNKEL (reference sequence). V lost 0 bases and J lost 4, with 10 bases in between.

In this sample, this clone turned up once. The chain joins TRBV5-1 to TRBJ2-3; no clear D. Trimming cost V 7 bases and J 2 bases, with 17 bases left between them. Germline-derived CDR1 and CDR2 are SGHRS and YFSETQ. The CDR3 loop spans 15 amino acids. CDR3 sequence: CASSTVGRDTDTQYF. The CDR3 region has the DNA TGCGCCAGCTCAACAGTCGGACGAGACACAGATACGCAGTATTTT.

The gene calls are TRBV9 and TRBJ1-1; a possible D gene is TRBD1 (5 bases). V was cut by 4 bases and J by 0 bases, with 13 bases left in between. CDR1 and CDR2 from the germline V gene are SGDLS and YYNGEE. This CDR3 contains 15 residues. CDR3 residues: CASSFLDTLNTEAFF. The CDR3 region has the DNA TGTGCCAGCAGCTTTCTGGACACATTGAACACTGAAGCTTTCTTT. Full variable domain (outside the CDR3, taken from reference TRBV9 and TRBJ1-1): DSGVTQTPKHLITATGQRVTLRCSPRSGDLSVYWYQQSLDQGLQFLIQYYNGEERAKGNILERFSAQQFPDLHSELNLSSLELGDSALYFCASSFLDTLNTEAFFGQGTRLTVV.

In this sample, this clone turned up a few times. The J gene is TRBJ2-3, the V gene TRBV3-1 (or the pseudogene TRBV3-2), with 10 bases aligning to TRBD1. The CDR3 runs 18 residues. V dropped 4 bases and J dropped 2; count of bases not matched to a gene: 12. Germline CDR1 is LGHDT and CDR2 is YNNKEL (reference sequence). CDR3 amino acids: CASSPGTGVGLHTDTQYF. CDR3 sequence (DNA): TGTGCCAGCAGCCCCGGGACAGGGGTTGGGCTCCACACAGATACGCAGTATTTT.

The V and J genes are TRBV4-1 and TRBJ2-7; 7 nucleotides match TRBD1. This CDR3 has 14 amino acids. Germline V gene sequence: CDR1 MGHRA, CDR2 YSYEKL. Losses at the gene ends were 2 bases for V and 5 bases for J; bases not matched to a gene: 6. The CDR3, as DNA: TGCGCCAGCAGCCAACCGGGACAGAACCACGAGCAGTACTTC. It encodes CASSQPGQNHEQYF.

The chain is built from TRBV12-3 or TRBV12-4 and TRBJ1-2; D not certain. The CDR3 runs to 12 residues. V lost 1 base, J lost 2 bases, and 2 bases lay in between. CDR3 amino acids: CASSLVNYGYTF. The CDR3 DNA reads TGTGCCAGCAGTTTAGTGAACTATGGCTACACCTTC.

This chain links TRBV29-1 with TRBJ2-5; D ambiguous. Germline V gene sequence: CDR1 SQVTM, CDR2 ANQGSEA. Trimming cost V 5 bases and J 5 bases, with 12 bases left between them. CDR3 length equals 12 residues. CDR3 amino acids: CSVNGPPETQYF. CDR3 bases: TGCAGCGTTAACGGACCCCCGGAGACCCAGTACTTC.

This sequence joins TRBV2 and TRBJ2-3, with D possibly matching TRBD2 (6 bases). Germline loops: CDR1 SNHLY, CDR2 FYNNEI. V lost 3 bases and J 2 bases, leaving 15 bases between the germline ends. The CDR3 has 16 amino acids. The CDR3 DNA sequence: TGTGCCAGCAGTGATTGGGGGACTCTGAACACAGATACGCAGTATTTT. Its translation is CASSDWGTLNTDTQYF.

V and J are TRBV5-1 and TRBJ1-2, with 8 bases identical to TRBD1. CDR3 length: 16 amino acids. Germline V gives CDR1 SGHRS, CDR2 YFSETQ. Losses at the gene ends were 0 bases for V and 2 bases for J; bases not matched to a gene: 6. DNA of the CDR3: TGCGCCAGCAGCTTGGGACAGGGGACTATAAACTATGGCTACACCTTC. Residues: CASSLGQGTINYGYTF.

The chain employs TRBV2 and TRBJ2-7; TRBD1 aligns across 7 bases. J lost 3 bases, V lost 6 bases, and 8 bases had no gene match. CDR3 length: 14 residues. Germline V gene sequence: CDR1 SNHLY, CDR2 FYNNEI. Here the CDR3 DNA reads TGTGCCAGCAGACCCGGGACAGCGAACTACGAGCAGTACTTC. The encoded protein is CASRPGTANYEQYF.

CDR3 sequence (DNA): TGTGCCAGCCTACAGGGAACTGAAGCTTTCTTT. Protein sequence: CASLQGTEAFF. The rearrangement uses TRBV2 and TRBJ1-1; D is perhaps TRBD1 (6 bases). Germline CDR1 is SNHLY and CDR2 is FYNNEI. The CDR3 sequence is 11 residues long. Trimming took off 8 bases at V and 5 bases at J, with 9 bases between the two ends.

The rearrangement links TRBV3-1 (or the pseudogene TRBV3-2) to TRBJ2-3; tentative D call: TRBD1 (6 bases). V was cut by 0 bases and J by 6 bases, with 10 bases left in between. Germline V gives CDR1 LGHDT, CDR2 YNNKEL (reference sequence). The CDR3 length is 14 residues. CDR3 region: CASSQEGASDTQYF. The DNA for the CDR3 is TGTGCCAGCAGCCAAGAGGGGGCTTCGGATACGCAGTATTTT.

The rearrangement links TRBV14 to TRBJ2-5; D remains unclear. V was cut by 4 bases and J by 1 base, with 13 bases left in between. The CDR3 is made up of 15 amino acids. Germline CDR1 SGHDN, CDR2 FVKESK. The CDR3 DNA sequence: TGTGCCAGCAGCCGGACGGGCCGCCCCCAAGAGACCCAGTACTTC. Its translation: CASSRTGRPQETQYF.

The CDR3 DNA is TGTGCCAGCAGTGCGGGACAATCCTCTGGAAACACCATATATTTT. This gives the protein CASSAGQSSGNTIYF. J is TRBJ1-3 and V is TRBV27, with D perhaps TRBD1 (6 bases). V was shortened by 5 bases and J by 0 bases, with 11 bases between the two germline ends. CDR1 is MNHEY, CDR2 SMNVEV, per germline (reference sequence). This CDR3 is built from 15 residues.

CDR3 loop: CASSRTFYTEAFF. The DNA of the CDR3 is TGTGCCAGTAGTCGGACATTTTACACTGAAGCTTTCTTT. The chain links TRBV19 to TRBJ1-1; possible D gene TRBD1, 5 bases. Germline CDR1 and CDR2: LNHDA and SQIVND (reference sequence). Trimming cost V 5 bases and J 3 bases, with 10 bases left between them. The CDR3 has 13 residues.

This clone occurred once. This chain joins TRBV7-8 and TRBJ2-7; D assignment may be TRBD1 or TRBD2 (6 bases each). Germline-derived CDR1 and CDR2 are SGHVS and FQNEAQ. Trimming left V 2 bases short and J 2 bases short, with 16 bases between. This CDR3 is 16 amino acids long. Here the CDR3 reads CASSLFAGHYTYEQYF. The CDR3 DNA is TGTGCCAGCAGCTTATTTGCGGGACATTATACCTACGAGCAGTACTTC. Looking up the rest from reference TRBV7-8 and TRBJ2-7 gives the full variable domain: GAGVSQSPRYKVAKRGQDVALRCDPISGHVSLFWYQQALGQGPEFLTYFQNEAQLDKSGLPSDRFFAERPEGSVSTLKIQRTQQEDSAVYLCASSLFAGHYTYEQYFGPGTRLTVT.

CDR3 loop: CASSSGQGLLNTEAFF. CDR3 DNA: TGTGCCAGCAGCTCGGGACAGGGACTCCTGAACACTGAAGCTTTCTTT. The chain links TRBV5-5 to TRBJ1-1, with 9 bases matching TRBD1. Germline V gene lookup returns CDR1 SGHKS and CDR2 YYEKEE (reference sequence). V dropped 3 bases and J dropped 0; count of bases not matched to a gene: 6. The CDR3 consists of 16 residues.

DNA of the CDR3: TGTGCCAGCAGCGTAGAAAGGAACACTGAAGCTTTCTTT. Protein: CASSVERNTEAFF. The rearrangement links TRBV9 to TRBJ1-1; D gene uncertain. Germline V gene data show CDR1 as SGDLS and CDR2 as YYNGEE. This CDR3 has 13 residues. Trimming shortened V by 0 bases and J by 1 base, and 4 bases separated the two germline ends.

The chain joins TRBV5-4 to TRBJ1-2; D is uncertain. This CDR3 comprises 15 residues. V was clipped by 4 bases and J by 4 bases, with 17 bases between them. The germline gives CDR1 SGHNT, CDR2 YYREEE (reference sequence). CDR3 bases: TGTGCCAGCAGCCCGGGAGGGTTTTGGTTCTATGGCTACACCTTC. Translating gives CASSPGGFWFYGYTF.